The 30 T cell receptor beta chains given below trace back to one sample, sequenced in a study of shared clonotypes between healthy human individuals. The method was immunoSEQ multiplex PCR; TCRdb's version includes in-frame clones alone and lacks a portion of them. This sample yields hundreds of thousands of clones, of which around 74% are seen a single time; 1.5% to 2% belongs to the top ten. The sample was memory CD4+ T cells sorted from blood. Subset indicated: CD45RA-negative fraction. The receptor source for this set is a woman between 25 and 40 years old in good health.

The rearrangement joins TRBV13 to TRBJ1-4, with 7 bases lining up with TRBD1. J gave up 8 bases and V 5 bases, and 5 bases lay outside the gene matches. The CDR3 is made up of 13 amino acids. Germline V gene sequence: CDR1 PRHDT, CDR2 FYEKMQ (reference sequence). The CDR3 here is CASSGTGDEKLFF. CDR3 coding DNA: TGTGCCAGCAGCGGCACAGGGGACGAAAAACTGTTTTTT.

The CDR3 DNA is TGCGCCAGCAGCCCGACTAGCACAGATACGCAGTATTTT. This translates into CASSPTSTDTQYF. The chain uses TRBV5-1 and TRBJ2-3; D not certain. CDR1 and CDR2 from the germline V gene are SGHRS and YFSETQ. Deletions cut 4 bases from V and 0 bases from J, with 6 bases between. This CDR3 is built from 13 residues. Together with reference TRBV5-1 and TRBJ2-3, the CDR3 gives the full variable domain: KAGVTQTPRYLIKTRGQQVTLSCSPISGHRSVSWYQQTPGQGLQFLFEYFSETQRNKGNFPGRFSGRQFSNSRSEMNVSTLELGDSALYLCASSPTSTDTQYFGPGTRLTVL.

This clone was observed a few times. The chain links TRBV7-2 to TRBJ1-4, with TRBD1 matching 8 bases. Germline V gene sequence: CDR1 SGHTA, CDR2 FQGNSA. With V trimmed by 5 bases and J by 12 bases, 17 bases remained unmatched. This CDR3 comprises 16 residues. Here the CDR3 reads CASSRTGGTGHRELFF. In nucleotides, the CDR3 is TGTGCCAGCAGCCGGACGGGAGGGACAGGCCACCGTGAACTGTTTTTT.

V usage is TRBV6-6 and J usage is TRBJ2-1; TRBD1 aligns across 10 bases. The germline gives CDR1 MNHNY, CDR2 SVGAGI (reference sequence). This CDR3 spans 14 amino acids. Trimming at V came to 6 bases and at J to 7 bases, leaving 6 bases not matched to a gene. The CDR3 sequence is CASRATGGGNEQFF. The CDR3 DNA is TGTGCCAGCAGGGCGACAGGGGGCGGGAATGAGCAGTTCTTC.

The rearrangement links TRBV7-2 to TRBJ1-2; D call uncertain. The CDR3 runs 16 residues. Trimming stripped 2 bases from V and 2 bases from J, with 15 bases between. Germline CDR1 is SGHTA and CDR2 is FQGNSA. The CDR3 nucleotides are TGTGCCAGCAGCTTATCCGCCATATGGGTAAACTATGGCTACACCTTC. This encodes CASSLSAIWVNYGYTF.

The chain is built from TRBV2 and TRBJ2-4, with D perhaps assigned TRBD1 or TRBD2 (5 bases each). In germline, CDR1 is SNHLY, CDR2 FYNNEI. Trimming left V 4 bases short and J 7 bases short, with 5 bases between. This CDR3 is built from 11 residues. The CDR3 DNA reads TGTGCCAGCAGTGGGGGGAACATTCAGTACTTC. Residues: CASSGGNIQYF.

This clone has a handful of counts. The CDR3: CASSPRTSGSTDTQYF. In DNA form, the CDR3 reads TGTGCCAGCAGCCCCCGGACTAGCGGGAGCACAGATACGCAGTATTTT. The chain is built from TRBV7-2 and TRBJ2-3; 11 bases fit TRBD2. The CDR3 sequence is 16 residues long. Germline trimming cut 5 bases from V and 0 bases from J; bases unmatched to any gene: 4. Per the germline V gene, CDR1 is SGHTA and CDR2 is FQGNSA. The full variable domain, its missing parts supplied by reference TRBV7-2 and TRBJ2-3, is GAGVSQSPSNKVTEKGKDVELRCDPISGHTALYWYRQSLGQGLEFLIYFQGNSAPDKSGLPSDRFSAERTGGSVSTLTIQRTQQEDSAVYLCASSPRTSGSTDTQYFGPGTRLTVL.

Concerning this clone: In the same sample, other DNA sequences code for this CDR3. The rearrangement links TRBV4-1 to TRBJ2-1; no definite D call. Germline CDR1 reads MGHRA; CDR2 reads YSYEKL. The CDR3 has 15 amino acids. The V and J ends lost 1 base and 0 bases respectively, with 7 bases between them. The CDR3 reads CASSQVGSSYNEQFF. CDR3 DNA sequence: TGCGCCAGCAGCCAAGTAGGAAGCTCCTACAATGAGCAGTTCTTC.

V gene TRBV27 combines with J gene TRBJ2-5; 14 bases are a match to TRBD2. Germline V lookup: CDR1 MNHEY, CDR2 SMNVEV (reference sequence). The CDR3 is made up of 17 amino acids. The V and J ends lost 7 bases and 4 bases, in that order; junction bases with no gene match: 11. CDR3: CASTLYAGLAGAETQYF. The CDR3 bases are TGTGCCAGCACCCTATATGCGGGACTAGCGGGAGCAGAGACCCAGTACTTC.

The chain has TRBV7-9 and TRBJ2-3, with D tentatively TRBD1 (6 bases). V lost 1 base to trimming and J lost 6 bases, with 17 bases between them. The CDR3 totals 16 residues. Germline CDR1 SEHNR, CDR2 FQNEAQ (reference sequence). The CDR3 region has the DNA TGTGCCAGCAGCTTAGTCATGGGCAGGGGAGCGGATACGCAGTATTTT. Translating it yields CASSLVMGRGADTQYF.

The chain is built from TRBV11-2 and TRBJ2-3; D is undetermined. The CDR3 covers 14 residues. Germline values: CDR1 SGHAT, CDR2 FQNNGV. Between the trimmed V and J ends, which lost 2 bases and 2 bases, there was a span of 8 bases. The CDR3, as DNA: TGTGCCAGCAGCTTAAGTAGGGTCACAGATACGCAGTATTTT. Its protein is CASSLSRVTDTQYF. The full variable domain, completed using reference TRBV11-2 and TRBJ2-3, is EAGVAQSPRYKIIEKRQSVAFWCNPISGHATLYWYQQILGQGPKLLIQFQNNGVVDDSQLPKDRFSAERLKGVDSTLKIQPAKLEDSAVYLCASSLSRVTDTQYFGPGTRLTVL.

Worth noting for this clone: A read error may account for a junction end that differs from germline. J is TRBJ2-1 and V is TRBV7-9; possibly TRBD1 for D (6 bases). The CDR3 totals 15 residues. CDR1 SEHNR and CDR2 FQNEAQ come from the germline V gene (reference sequence). The CDR3 loop is CASSLDRAYYNKQFF. The DNA of the CDR3 is TGTGCCAGCAGCTTAGACAGGGCATACTACAATAAGCAGTTCTTC.

The chain uses TRBV2 and TRBJ2-1; tentatively, D is TRBD1 (5 bases). CDR1 SNHLY and CDR2 FYNNEI come from the germline V gene. Trimming stripped 1 base from V and 9 bases from J, with 10 bases between. The CDR3 runs to 13 residues. The CDR3 nucleotides are TGTGCCAGCAGTGAAGTCAGGGTTGCTGAGCAGTTCTTC. Translated, it gives CASSEVRVAEQFF.

The chain recombines TRBV23-1 with TRBJ2-3; D might be TRBD1 or TRBD2, each matching 5 bases. TRBV23-1 is sorted into the ORF group, with uncertain function. V was clipped by 0 bases and J by 2 bases, with 12 bases between them. The CDR3 has 16 amino acids. The CDR3 nucleotides are TGCGCCAGCAGTCAATCGAGGGGTGAACACACAGATACGCAGTATTTT. Translated: CASSQSRGEHTDTQYF.

This clone was observed a few times. J is TRBJ1-2 and V is TRBV19; 9 bases are shared with TRBD1. In germline, CDR1 is LNHDA, CDR2 SQIVND (reference sequence). This CDR3 has 14 residues. Germline trimming cut 4 bases from V and 7 bases from J; bases unmatched to any gene: 7. The CDR3 reads CASSTWDREGGYTF. The CDR3 nucleotides are TGTGCCAGTAGTACTTGGGACAGGGAAGGTGGCTACACCTTC.

The rearrangement links TRBV7-6 to TRBJ2-1, with unresolved D. The CDR3 runs to 15 residues. The germline V and J ends were trimmed by 2 bases and 8 bases, with 16 bases remaining between them. Germline V CDR1 and CDR2: SGHVS, FNYEAQ. The CDR3 region has the DNA TGTGCCAGCAGCTTACGCCAGGTAGTTTTCGATGAGCAGTTCTTC. Translation gives CASSLRQVVFDEQFF.

The chain has TRBV6-6 and TRBJ2-7; 9 positions agree with TRBD2. Germline CDR1 reads MNHNY; CDR2 reads SVGAGI (reference sequence). The CDR3 covers 16 residues. Unmatched junction bases numbered 6, after V lost 0 bases and J lost 3 bases. The CDR3 sequence is CASSYSPASGNYEQYF. As DNA, the CDR3 is TGTGCCAGCAGTTACTCCCCAGCTAGCGGGAACTACGAGCAGTACTTC.

The V gene is TRBV5-1, the J gene TRBJ2-3, with 14 bases matching TRBD2. Germline trimming cut 4 bases from V and 5 bases from J; bases unmatched to any gene: 6. This CDR3 spans 16 amino acids. Germline lookup yields CDR1 SGHRS and CDR2 YFSETQ. The CDR3 DNA reads TGCGCCAGCAGCATGGGACTAGCGGGAGAAGTAGATACGCAGTATTTT. Residues: CASSMGLAGEVDTQYF. Drawing the rest from reference TRBV5-1 and TRBJ2-3, the complete variable domain is KAGVTQTPRYLIKTRGQQVTLSCSPISGHRSVSWYQQTPGQGLQFLFEYFSETQRNKGNFPGRFSGRQFSNSRSEMNVSTLELGDSALYLCASSMGLAGEVDTQYFGPGTRLTVL.

This chain joins TRBV5-4 and TRBJ2-2; 7 nucleotides line up with TRBD2. V was pared by 0 bases and J by 1 base, with 3 bases of the junction left unmatched. The germline gives CDR1 SGHNT, CDR2 YYREEE (reference sequence). CDR3 length: 16 residues. This CDR3 is CASSLGSGVNTGELFF. The CDR3 nucleotides are TGTGCCAGCAGCTTGGGGAGCGGGGTGAACACCGGGGAGCTGTTTTTT.

The CDR3 coding sequence is TGTGCCAGCAGTGACAGGTTCTATGGCTACACCTTC. Protein product: CASSDRFYGYTF. The J gene is TRBJ1-2, the V gene TRBV28; maybe TRBD1 (6 bases). Between the trimmed V and J ends, which lost 5 bases and 4 bases, there was a span of 8 bases. CDR3 length equals 12 residues. Germline CDR1 is MDHEN and CDR2 is SYDVKM.

The J gene is TRBJ1-2, the V gene TRBV27, with D hard to call. CDR1 is MNHEY, CDR2 SMNVEV, per germline (reference sequence). The CDR3 is 16 amino acids. V was clipped by 0 bases and J by 0 bases, with 11 bases between them. CDR3 amino acids: CASSLSRRNTNYGYTF. DNA for the CDR3: TGTGCCAGCAGTTTATCGCGCAGGAACACTAACTATGGCTACACCTTC.

At least ten counts were recorded for this clone. The chain couples TRBV30 to TRBJ2-5; 7 nucleotides match TRBD2. The CDR3 runs to 14 residues. In germline, CDR1 is GTSNPN, CDR2 SVGIG (reference sequence). V lost 4 bases to trimming and J lost 4 bases; unmatched junction nucleotides: 9. The CDR3 coding sequence is TGTGCCTGGACCCCTGGCGGGAGCAGAGAGACCCAGTACTTC. Its protein is CAWTPGGSRETQYF.

The chain employs TRBV2 and TRBJ2-3, with D perhaps given as TRBD1 or TRBD2 (5 bases each). The CDR3 sequence is 13 residues long. Trimming pared 6 bases from V and 5 bases from J, leaving 12 bases between. CDR1 is SNHLY, CDR2 FYNNEI, per germline. The CDR3 region has the DNA TGTGCCAGCAGGGGGGAGACCGGAGATACGCAGTATTTT. Translating gives CASRGETGDTQYF.

The rearrangement uses TRBV28 and TRBJ2-1, with 8 bases that match TRBD2. In germline, CDR1 is MDHEN, CDR2 SYDVKM. V trimming: 6 bases; J trimming: 3 bases; junction bases outside the gene matches: 10. The CDR3 loop spans 16 amino acids. CDR3 sequence reads: CASSPYSGKDYNEQFF. As DNA, the CDR3 is TGTGCCAGCAGCCCTTATAGCGGGAAAGACTACAATGAGCAGTTCTTC.

The chain has TRBV11-2 and TRBJ2-2; tentative D call: TRBD2 (6 bases). In germline, CDR1 is SGHAT, CDR2 FQNNGV. The CDR3 is 15 amino acids. Deletions cut 5 bases from V and 0 bases from J, with 10 bases between. The CDR3 protein is CASSRDSTNTGELFF. CDR3 nucleotides: TGTGCCAGCAGCCGGGACTCAACGAACACCGGGGAGCTGTTTTTT.

The CDR3: CASSLGNRVNYGYTF. As DNA, the CDR3 is TGTGCCAGCAGCTTAGGAAACAGGGTTAACTATGGCTACACCTTC. The rearrangement uses TRBV5-4 and TRBJ1-2, with D perhaps TRBD1 (6 bases). Looked up from germline, CDR1 is SGHNT and CDR2 is YYREEE (reference sequence). V was trimmed by 2 bases and J by 1 base, leaving 12 bases between them. The CDR3 runs to 15 residues.

The CDR3, as DNA: TGCGCCAGCAGCCAGCTCGCGGGACAGGGGCATTATGGCTACACCTTC. It codes for CASSQLAGQGHYGYTF. The gene calls are TRBV4-1 and TRBJ1-2; 10 bases are shared with TRBD1. CDR3 length: 16 residues. Germline-derived CDR1 and CDR2 are MGHRA and YSYEKL. With V trimmed by 3 bases and J by 5 bases, 9 bases remained unmatched.

On this clone itself: Other DNA sequences from this sample encode an identical CDR3 as well. The V and J genes are TRBV6-1 and TRBJ1-4, with D hard to call. The CDR3 runs 15 residues. Germline V gene sequence: CDR1 MNHNS, CDR2 SASEGT. Trimming took off 4 bases at V and 0 bases at J, with 9 bases between the two ends. In DNA, the CDR3 is TGTGCCAGCAGTGGAGGTACGACAACTAATGAAAAACTGTTTTTT. Amino acids: CASSGGTTTNEKLFF.

The chain couples TRBV4-1 to TRBJ2-1, with D tentatively TRBD2 (7 bases). CDR3 size: 18 residues. The germline V gene encodes CDR1 MGHRA and CDR2 YSYEKL. Trimming stripped 3 bases from V and 0 bases from J, with 18 bases between. CDR3 bases: TGCGCCAGCAGCCAGGGGGGGCCCAAAATTCGCTCCTACAATGAGCAGTTCTTC. Translated: CASSQGGPKIRSYNEQFF.

The chain joins TRBV11-2 to TRBJ2-1, with TRBD2 matching 12 bases. The CDR3 extends over 15 amino acids. The germline V gene encodes CDR1 SGHAT and CDR2 FQNNGV. V lost 7 bases to trimming and J lost 8 bases; unmatched junction nucleotides: 9. CDR3 sequence (DNA): TGTGCCAGCAACAGACTAGCGGGAGTCTTAGATGAGCAGTTCTTC. Translating gives CASNRLAGVLDEQFF.